This T cell receptor (beta chain) was obtained from a study of shared clonotypes between healthy human individuals. The naive CD8 population came from CD45RO-negative cells selected for CCR7, without terminally differentiated effector memory CD45RA+ cells. This CDR3 is 16 amino acids long. Germline-derived CDR1 and CDR2 are LGHNA and YNFKEQ. With V trimmed by 3 bases and J by 13 bases, 19 bases remained unmatched. Notes on this clone: The antigen is not known.

The run depth of the assay was deep. Original processing notes: With immunoSEQ giving junction-only sequences and no quality scores, filtering differed. Produced via immunoSEQ multiplex PCR; TCRdb's table is partial and in-frame only. V and J calls and clone size are those listed in that table; D and trimming were worked out from the DNA. This sample has over 2 million clones, with 85% to 95% found just once. Whole-study findings and limits: Researchers sampled blood only, noting tissue repertoires likely differ.

The chain has TRBV4-2 and TRBJ2-7, with 9 bases matching TRBD2. The TCR originated in a man aged 18 to 35 in good health. Input material: naive CD8+ T cells sorted from blood. CDR3 loop: CASSQSTLAGSARQYF. DNA of the CDR3: TGTGCCAGCAGCCAGTCCACCCTAGCGGGGTCGGCTCGTCAATACTTC.